A single sample gave rise to the 20 T cell receptor beta chains below, sequenced in a study of identifying expanded T cells in peripheral blood. Generated by immunoSEQ multiplex PCR, the TCRdb table keeps only in-frame clones and is missing some. The table has over 65,000 clones, over 85% seen once. Sequencing was carried out using blood. The receptors here all came from a person aged 18 to 70 in good health.

V and J are TRBV6-1 and TRBJ1-1; D might be TRBD1 (6 bases). Trimming took 5 bases from V and 6 from J, leaving 19 bases between them. This CDR3 is 15 amino acids long. CDR1 MNHNS and CDR2 SASEGT come from the germline V gene. The CDR3 is CASSRRGALRAEAFF. CDR3 bases: TGTGCCAGCAGTCGCAGGGGCGCCCTTAGGGCTGAAGCTTTCTTT.

The table lists this clone with a few counts. CDR3 in amino acids: CSVESNRGNTIYF. CDR3 bases: TGCAGCGTTGAATCGAACAGGGGAAACACCATATATTTT. This sequence joins TRBV29-1 and TRBJ1-3, with D possibly matching TRBD1 (5 bases). The V end lost 2 bases, the J end lost 4 bases, and 9 bases lay between the germline ends. The CDR3 runs 13 residues. CDR1 and CDR2 from the germline V gene are SQVTM and ANQGSEA.

The J gene is TRBJ1-1, the V gene TRBV5-1; maybe TRBD1 (5 bases). Trimming stripped 4 bases from V and 1 base from J, with 8 bases between. There are 13 residues in the CDR3. Germline CDR1 reads SGHRS; CDR2 reads YFSETQ. The CDR3 spells CASSGDRNTEAFF. CDR3 bases: TGCGCCAGCAGCGGTGACAGGAACACTGAAGCTTTCTTT.

J is TRBJ2-1 and V is TRBV10-3; D is ambiguous. This CDR3 is 15 amino acids long. Per the germline V gene, CDR1 is ENHRY and CDR2 is SYGVKD. Trimming took 11 bases from V and 5 from J, leaving 22 bases between them. The CDR3 is CAAGPGSAAHNEQFF. CDR3 nucleotides: TGTGCCGCCGGCCCGGGCTCCGCCGCGCACAATGAGCAGTTCTTC.

The chain carries TRBV10-3 and TRBJ1-1; 8 bases are a match to TRBD1. The CDR3 consists of 14 residues. V dropped 5 bases and J dropped 4; count of bases not matched to a gene: 6. CDR1 is ENHRY, CDR2 SYGVKD, per germline. The CDR3 nucleotides read TGTGCCATCAGTAAGACAGGGGAGGTCACTGAAGCTTTCTTT. This encodes CAISKTGEVTEAFF.

The chain couples TRBV10-1 to TRBJ1-1; no reliable D call. Trimming left V 2 bases short and J 3 bases short, with 16 bases between. Germline values: CDR1 WNHNN, CDR2 SYGVQD (reference sequence). The CDR3 is made up of 16 amino acids. The CDR3, as DNA: TGCGCCAGCAGTGAGACCAGGCCTATACGGGACACTGAAGCTTTCTTT. Protein: CASSETRPIRDTEAFF.

Of note for this clone: Other DNA sequences in the sample encode the same CDR3. The J gene is TRBJ1-5, the V gene TRBV30, with D perhaps TRBD1 (5 bases). The CDR3 covers 13 residues. Germline V gene data show CDR1 as GTSNPN and CDR2 as SVGIG (reference sequence). Trimming cost V 2 bases and J 1 base, with 6 bases left between them. The CDR3 DNA sequence: TGTGCCTGGAGTAGGGACAGCAATCAGCCCCAGCATTTT. Translation gives CAWSRDSNQPQHF.

The V and J genes are TRBV7-2 and TRBJ2-5; TRBD2 matches 12 bases. This CDR3 is built from 17 residues. Losses at the gene ends were 3 bases for V and 4 bases for J; bases not matched to a gene: 9. Germline-derived CDR1 and CDR2 are SGHTA and FQGNSA. The CDR3, as DNA: TGTGCCAGCAGCTTTATCGCTAGCGGGGGGGCGCGAGAGACCCAGTACTTC. It specifies CASSFIASGGARETQYF.

The chain recombines TRBV7-9 with TRBJ1-1; the D gene is possibly TRBD1 (6 bases). CDR1 is SEHNR and CDR2 is FQNEAQ in the germline V gene (reference sequence). The CDR3 spans 13 residues. Trimming took off 3 bases at V and 7 bases at J, with 12 bases between the two ends. CDR3 sequence: CASSLWVGGEAFF. DNA for the CDR3: TGTGCCAGCAGCTTGTGGGTAGGGGGTGAAGCTTTCTTT.

This clone showed up just once. The chain combines TRBV6-1 with TRBJ1-1; D not certain. The germline V gene has CDR1 MNHNS and CDR2 SASEGT. This CDR3 has 11 residues. V dropped 3 bases and J dropped 6 bases, with 5 bases sitting between them. The CDR3 region is CASSEYPEAFF. For the CDR3, the DNA is TGTGCCAGCAGTGAGTACCCTGAAGCTTTCTTT.

The chain is built from TRBV6-5 and TRBJ2-7, with TRBD2 as a possible D gene (5 bases). CDR1 and CDR2 (germline): MNHEY, SVGAGI. Trimming took 2 bases from V and 2 from J, leaving 7 bases between them. This CDR3 spans 13 amino acids. The CDR3 region is CASSYRGTYEQYF. The CDR3 nucleotides read TGTGCCAGCAGTTACCGGGGTACCTACGAGCAGTACTTC.

The V gene is TRBV4-1, the J gene TRBJ2-7, with 9 nucleotides matching TRBD1. V lost 4 bases, J lost 6 bases, and 19 bases stayed unmatched. CDR3 size: 18 residues. The germline V gene has CDR1 MGHRA and CDR2 YSYEKL. The CDR3 loop reads CASSRQDPRGQGVGEQYF. The CDR3 DNA is TGCGCCAGCAGCCGACAGGACCCTCGGGGACAGGGAGTCGGCGAGCAGTACTTC.

The chain recombines TRBV5-1 with TRBJ2-3; TRBD1 matches at 8 bases. The CDR3 has 16 amino acids. Per germline, CDR1 SGHRS and CDR2 YFSETQ. The V gene end was trimmed by 4 bases and the J gene end by 1 base; junction bases not matched to a gene: 8. CDR3 in amino acids: CASSAAGGGGTDTQYF. The CDR3 bases are TGCGCCAGCAGCGCGGCAGGGGGCGGCGGCACAGATACGCAGTATTTT.

The chain has TRBV11-3 and TRBJ1-1, with a tentative D call TRBD1 (5 bases). V lost 0 bases, J lost 6 bases, and 14 bases lay in between. CDR3 size: 15 residues. Germline CDR1 and CDR2: SGHNT and YENEEA. The CDR3 DNA reads as TGTGCCAGCAGCTTAGATACCCAGGGAAGGGCTGAAGCTTTCTTT. Translation: CASSLDTQGRAEAFF.

The chain carries TRBV5-1 and TRBJ1-3; D not certain. The V end lost 0 bases, the J end lost 2 bases, and 6 bases lay between the germline ends. Germline V gene data show CDR1 as SGHRS and CDR2 as YFSETQ. The CDR3 sequence is 14 residues long. Here the CDR3 reads CASSLGPTGNTIYF. Written as DNA, the CDR3 is TGCGCCAGCAGCTTGGGGCCCACTGGAAACACCATATATTTT.

V is TRBV10-1 and J is TRBJ2-1; D gene uncertain. Germline CDR1 WNHNN, CDR2 SYGVQD (reference sequence). V was pared by 0 bases and J by 10 bases, with 4 bases between. The CDR3 has 11 amino acids. The CDR3 bases are TGCGCCAGCAGTGAGTCGGGGGAGCAGTTCTTC. It specifies CASSESGEQFF.

This clone was observed once. This sequence joins TRBV25-1 and TRBJ1-2; D unresolved. The germline CDR1 and CDR2 sequences are MGHDK and SYGVNS. The V end lost 1 base, the J end lost 5 bases, and 8 bases lay between the germline ends. The CDR3 runs to 13 residues. The CDR3 DNA is TGTGCCAGCAGTGAATGGGTAGGGTATGGCTACACCTTC. The encoded protein is CASSEWVGYGYTF.

The chain uses TRBV5-1 and TRBJ1-1; D not certain. The CDR3 is made up of 14 amino acids. Germline V gene lookup returns CDR1 SGHRS and CDR2 YFSETQ. V was cut by 0 bases and J by 0 bases, with 6 bases left in between. The chain's CDR3 is CASSLAQMNTEAFF. The CDR3 nucleotides are TGCGCCAGCAGCTTGGCACAGATGAACACTGAAGCTTTCTTT.

V is TRBV7-8 and J is TRBJ2-3, with D tentatively TRBD1 (5 bases). The CDR3 spans 12 residues. V gave up 4 bases and J gave up 4 bases, with 6 bases separating them. CDR1 and CDR2 (germline): SGHVS, FQNEAQ. CDR3 sequence reads: CASSWTSDTQYF. DNA for the CDR3: TGTGCCAGCAGCTGGACATCAGATACGCAGTATTTT.

V gene TRBV7-2 combines with J gene TRBJ1-2; a possible D gene is TRBD1 (5 bases). Germline assignment: CDR1 SGHTA and CDR2 FQGNSA. CDR3 length: 15 amino acids. V shed 1 base and J shed 2 bases, with 11 bases lying between them. For the CDR3, the DNA is TGTGCCAGCAGCTTAGGCAGGGTTACCAACTATGGCTACACCTTC. Translating it yields CASSLGRVTNYGYTF.